The 2 T cell receptor beta chains in this list originate from one sample, sequenced in a study of blood T cell repertoires in COVID-19. The data were produced by immunoSEQ multiplex PCR, yet TCRdb's version contains in-frame clones alone and is incomplete. Among 350,000 to 400,000 clones listed, roughly 88% were seen once. Input material: PBMCs or T cells enriched from blood (not recorded which). These receptors were collected from a woman in her 30s with acute COVID-19.

This sequence joins TRBV2 and TRBJ1-6; D may be TRBD1 (6 bases). The CDR3 has 17 residues. The ends were cut back, 0 bases at V and 3 bases at J, with 12 bases in the middle. Looked up from germline, CDR1 is SNHLY and CDR2 is FYNNEI. CDR3 region: CASSEAEQGFYNSPLHF. The CDR3, as DNA: TGTGCCAGCAGTGAAGCCGAACAGGGTTTCTATAATTCACCCCTCCACTTT.

J is TRBJ2-2 and V is TRBV9, with D possibly matching TRBD2 (5 bases). The CDR3 runs to 13 residues. Germline lookup yields CDR1 SGDLS and CDR2 YYNGEE. Trimming shortened V by 2 bases and J by 7 bases, and 9 bases separated the two germline ends. In nucleotides, the CDR3 is TGTGCCAGCAGCGTGAAGGGAGTCGGGGAGCTGTTTTTT. Amino acids: CASSVKGVGELFF. The variable domain in full, completed from reference TRBV9 and TRBJ2-2, reads DSGVTQTPKHLITATGQRVTLRCSPRSGDLSVYWYQQSLDQGLQFLIQYYNGEERAKGNILERFSAQQFPDLHSELNLSSLELGDSALYFCASSVKGVGELFFGEGSRLTVL.